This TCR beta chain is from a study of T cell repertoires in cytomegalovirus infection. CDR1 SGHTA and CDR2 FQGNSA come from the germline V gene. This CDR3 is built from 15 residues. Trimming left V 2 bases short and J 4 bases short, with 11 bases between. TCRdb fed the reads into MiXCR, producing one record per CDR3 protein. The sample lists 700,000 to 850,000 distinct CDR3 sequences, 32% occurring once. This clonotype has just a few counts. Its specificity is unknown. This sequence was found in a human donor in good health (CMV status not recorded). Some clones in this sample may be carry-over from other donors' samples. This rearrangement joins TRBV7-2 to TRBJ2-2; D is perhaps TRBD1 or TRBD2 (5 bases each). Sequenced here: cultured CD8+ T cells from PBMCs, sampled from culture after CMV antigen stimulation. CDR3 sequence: CASSLPGTLTGELFF. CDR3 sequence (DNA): TGTGCCAGCAGCTTACCTGGGACCCTCACCGGGGAGCTGTTTTTT.